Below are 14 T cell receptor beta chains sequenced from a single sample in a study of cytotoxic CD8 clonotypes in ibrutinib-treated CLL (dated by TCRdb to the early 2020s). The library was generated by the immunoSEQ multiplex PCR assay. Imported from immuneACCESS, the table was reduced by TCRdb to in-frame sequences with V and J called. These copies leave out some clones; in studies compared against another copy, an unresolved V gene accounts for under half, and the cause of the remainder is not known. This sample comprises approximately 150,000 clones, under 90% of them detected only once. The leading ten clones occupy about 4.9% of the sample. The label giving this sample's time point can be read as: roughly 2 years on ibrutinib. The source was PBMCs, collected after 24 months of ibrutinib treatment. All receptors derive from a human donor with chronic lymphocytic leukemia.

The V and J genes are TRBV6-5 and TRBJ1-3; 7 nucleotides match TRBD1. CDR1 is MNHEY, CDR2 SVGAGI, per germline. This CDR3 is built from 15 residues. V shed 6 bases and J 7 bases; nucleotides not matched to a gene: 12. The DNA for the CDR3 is TGTGCCAGCAGAACTACGACAGGGCGAGGTAACACCATATATTTT. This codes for CASRTTTGRGNTIYF.

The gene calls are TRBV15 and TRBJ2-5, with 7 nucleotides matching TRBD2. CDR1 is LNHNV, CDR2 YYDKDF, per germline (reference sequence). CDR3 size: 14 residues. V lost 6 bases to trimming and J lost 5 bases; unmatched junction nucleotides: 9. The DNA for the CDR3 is TGTGCCACCAGGCCTTATGGGGGGGGTGAGACCCAGTACTTC. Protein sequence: CATRPYGGGETQYF. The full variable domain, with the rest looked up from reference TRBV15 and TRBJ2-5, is DAMVIQNPRYQVTQFGKPVTLSCSQTLNHNVMYWYQQKSSQAPKLLFHYYDKDFNNEADTPDNFQSRRPNTSFCFLDIRSPGLGDTAMYLCATRPYGGGETQYFGPGTRLLVL.

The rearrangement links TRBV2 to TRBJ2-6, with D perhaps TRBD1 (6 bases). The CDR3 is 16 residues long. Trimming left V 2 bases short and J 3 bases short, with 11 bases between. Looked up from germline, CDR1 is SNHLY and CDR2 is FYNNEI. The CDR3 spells CASSETRGFGANVLTF. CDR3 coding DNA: TGTGCCAGCAGTGAAACTAGGGGGTTTGGGGCCAACGTCCTGACTTTC.

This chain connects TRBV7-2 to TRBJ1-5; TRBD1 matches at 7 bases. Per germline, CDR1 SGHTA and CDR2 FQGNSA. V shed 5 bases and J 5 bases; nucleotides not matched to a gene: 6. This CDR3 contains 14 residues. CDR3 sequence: CASSQGQLYQPQHF. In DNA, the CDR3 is TGTGCCAGCAGCCAGGGACAGCTATATCAGCCCCAGCATTTT. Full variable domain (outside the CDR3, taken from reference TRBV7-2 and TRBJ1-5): GAGVSQSPSNKVTEKGKDVELRCDPISGHTALYWYRQSLGQGLEFLIYFQGNSAPDKSGLPSDRFSAERTGGSVSTLTIQRTQQEDSAVYLCASSQGQLYQPQHFGDGTRLSIL.

In nucleotides, the CDR3 is TGTGCCAGCAGTACAGGGTTGGTTCAGCCCCAGCATTTT. Encoded protein: CASSTGLVQPQHF. V and J are TRBV7-2 and TRBJ1-5; weak D call: TRBD1 (6 bases). CDR3 length equals 13 residues. The V gene lost 6 bases and the J gene lost 6 bases, with 12 bases spanning the gap. CDR1 is SGHTA, CDR2 FQGNSA, per germline.

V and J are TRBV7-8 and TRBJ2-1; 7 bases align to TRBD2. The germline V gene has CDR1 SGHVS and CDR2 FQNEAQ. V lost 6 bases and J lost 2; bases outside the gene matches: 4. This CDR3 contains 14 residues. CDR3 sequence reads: CASRPSGAYNEQFF. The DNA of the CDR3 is TGTGCCAGCAGGCCGAGCGGGGCCTACAATGAGCAGTTCTTC.

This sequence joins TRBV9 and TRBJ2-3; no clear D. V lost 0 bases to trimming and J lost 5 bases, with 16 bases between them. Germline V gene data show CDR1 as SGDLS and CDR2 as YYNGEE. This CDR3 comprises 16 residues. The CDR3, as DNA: TGTGCCAGCAGCGTAGGAATTTCTAGAGTGGGAGATACGCAGTATTTT. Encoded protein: CASSVGISRVGDTQYF.

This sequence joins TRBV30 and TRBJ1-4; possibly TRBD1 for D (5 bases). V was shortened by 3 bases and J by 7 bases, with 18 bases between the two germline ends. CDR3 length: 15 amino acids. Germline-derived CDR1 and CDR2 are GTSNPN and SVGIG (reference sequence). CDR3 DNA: TGTGCCTGGAGCGTATCACCCCGTCAGGGTGAAAAACTGTTTTTT. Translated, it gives CAWSVSPRQGEKLFF.

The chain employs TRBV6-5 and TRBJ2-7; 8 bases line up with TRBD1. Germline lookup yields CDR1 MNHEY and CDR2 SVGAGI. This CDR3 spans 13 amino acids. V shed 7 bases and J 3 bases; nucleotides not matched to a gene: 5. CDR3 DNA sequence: TGTGCCAGCAAGAAGACAGGGGACTACGAGCAGTACTTC. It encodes CASKKTGDYEQYF.

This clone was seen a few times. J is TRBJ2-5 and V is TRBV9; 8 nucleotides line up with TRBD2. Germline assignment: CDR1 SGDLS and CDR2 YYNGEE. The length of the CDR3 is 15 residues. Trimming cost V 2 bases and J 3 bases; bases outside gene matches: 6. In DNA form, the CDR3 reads TGTGCCAGCAGCGTTTCTGCGGGAGGTAAAGAGACCCAGTACTTC. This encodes CASSVSAGGKETQYF.

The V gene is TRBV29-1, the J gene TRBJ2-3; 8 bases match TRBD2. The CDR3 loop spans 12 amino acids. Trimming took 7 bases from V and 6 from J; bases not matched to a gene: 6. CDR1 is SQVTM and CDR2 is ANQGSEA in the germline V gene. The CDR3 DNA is TGCAGCGCAAGCGGGGGCCGGGATACGCAGTATTTT. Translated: CSASGGRDTQYF.

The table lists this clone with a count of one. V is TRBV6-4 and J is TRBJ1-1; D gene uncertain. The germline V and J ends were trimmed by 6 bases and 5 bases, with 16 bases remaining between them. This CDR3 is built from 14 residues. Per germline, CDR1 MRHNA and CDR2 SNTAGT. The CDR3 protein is CASSLVGGYTEAFF. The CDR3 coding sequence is TGTGCCAGCAGCCTAGTGGGAGGGTATACTGAAGCTTTCTTT.

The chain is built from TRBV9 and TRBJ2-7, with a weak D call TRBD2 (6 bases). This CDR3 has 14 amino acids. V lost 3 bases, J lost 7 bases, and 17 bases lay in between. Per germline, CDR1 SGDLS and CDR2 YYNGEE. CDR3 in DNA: TGTGCCAGCAGCGCTACAGGCCTTCGGGGGGAGCAGTACTTC. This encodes CASSATGLRGEQYF.

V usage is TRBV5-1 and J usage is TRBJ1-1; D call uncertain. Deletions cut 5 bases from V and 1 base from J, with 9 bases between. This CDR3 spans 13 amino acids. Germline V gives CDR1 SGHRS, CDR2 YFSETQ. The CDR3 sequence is CASRRRENTEAFF. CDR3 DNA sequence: TGCGCCAGCAGGCGACGGGAGAACACTGAAGCTTTCTTT. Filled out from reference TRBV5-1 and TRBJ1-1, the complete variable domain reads KAGVTQTPRYLIKTRGQQVTLSCSPISGHRSVSWYQQTPGQGLQFLFEYFSETQRNKGNFPGRFSGRQFSNSRSEMNVSTLELGDSALYLCASRRRENTEAFFGQGTRLTVV.